Here is one T cell receptor beta chain with its context. The target antigen is unknown. Included as multiple sclerosis controls were treatment-naive patients who had stable or active relapsing-remitting disease. TEMRA cells were enriched by FACS, and CD4+ and CD8+ T cells were negatively isolated. The authors reverse transcribed about 0.5 to 1 ug RNA with random hexamers. TCR beta CDR3 was amplified by immunoSEQ multiplex PCR. This amplification extended across 54 Vbeta and 13 Jbeta segments. MiXCR, applied by TCRdb to the immunoSEQ multiplex PCR reads, yields one record per CDR3 protein. Among a few hundred thousand distinct CDR3 sequences listed, about 93% were seen once. J was trimmed by 3 bases and V by 1 base; bases with no gene match: 12. CDR3 size: 18 residues. Germline V gene sequence: CDR1 MGHRA, CDR2 YSYEKL. This specimen comes from a study of CD8 T cells in Susac syndrome. Study-wide points: Acknowledgment was made by the study that its TCR sequencing and HLA analysis involved a relatively small number of individuals.

V and J are TRBV4-1 and TRBJ2-1, with 7 bases matching TRBD2. This receptor was taken from a human donor with multiple sclerosis. The sample consisted of CD4+ T cells from PBMCs. The CDR3 spells CASSQGLRLAELYNEQFF. DNA of the CDR3: TGCGCCAGCAGCCAAGGTTTGAGGCTAGCGGAGCTCTACAATGAGCAGTTCTTC.